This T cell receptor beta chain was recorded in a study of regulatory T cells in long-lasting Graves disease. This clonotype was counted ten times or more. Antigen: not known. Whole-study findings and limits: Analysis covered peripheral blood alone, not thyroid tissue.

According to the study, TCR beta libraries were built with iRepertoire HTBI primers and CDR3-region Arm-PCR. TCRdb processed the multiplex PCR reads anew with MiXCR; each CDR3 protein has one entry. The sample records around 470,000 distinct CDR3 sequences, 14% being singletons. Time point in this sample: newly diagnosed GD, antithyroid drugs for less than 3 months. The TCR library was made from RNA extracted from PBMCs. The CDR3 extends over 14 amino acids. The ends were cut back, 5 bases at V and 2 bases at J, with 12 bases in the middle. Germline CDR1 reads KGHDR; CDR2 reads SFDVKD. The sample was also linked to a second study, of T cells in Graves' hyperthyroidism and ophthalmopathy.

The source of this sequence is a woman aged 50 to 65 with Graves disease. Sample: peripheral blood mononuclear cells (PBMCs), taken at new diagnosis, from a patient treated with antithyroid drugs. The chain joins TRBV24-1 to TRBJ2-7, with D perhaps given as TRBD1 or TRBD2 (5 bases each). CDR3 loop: CATSVRDAAYEQYF. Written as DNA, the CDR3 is TGTGCCACCAGTGTACGGGACGCTGCCTACGAGCAGTACTTC.